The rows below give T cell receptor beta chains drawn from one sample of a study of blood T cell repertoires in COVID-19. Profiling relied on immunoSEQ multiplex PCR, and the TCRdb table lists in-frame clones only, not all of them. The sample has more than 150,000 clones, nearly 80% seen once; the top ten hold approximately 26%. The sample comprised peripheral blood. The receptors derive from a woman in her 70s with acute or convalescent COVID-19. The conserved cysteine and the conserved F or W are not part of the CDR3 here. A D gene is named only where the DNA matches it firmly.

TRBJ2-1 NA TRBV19 ASSGGEPPSSYNEQF
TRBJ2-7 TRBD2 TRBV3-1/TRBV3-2 ASSHQGRGRRSYEQY
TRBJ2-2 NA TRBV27 ASSGQGRSGELF
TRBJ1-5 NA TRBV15 ATSRGWGDQPQH
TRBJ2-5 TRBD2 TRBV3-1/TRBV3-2 ASSQITSGSETQY
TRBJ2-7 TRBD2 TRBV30 AWSKIAGDPYEQY
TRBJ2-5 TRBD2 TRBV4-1 ASSQGIRTSAGETQY
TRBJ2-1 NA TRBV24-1 ATSDPGLGGVRI
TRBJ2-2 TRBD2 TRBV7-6 ASSQVNSGAGTGELF
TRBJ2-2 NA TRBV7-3 ASSQGLGAGELF
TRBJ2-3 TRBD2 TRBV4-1 ASSRGGLEGTDTQY
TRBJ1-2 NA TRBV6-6 ASSYVPGSYGYT
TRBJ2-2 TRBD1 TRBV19 ASSTGTGRITGTGELF
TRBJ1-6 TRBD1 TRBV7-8 ASSPRDRGNSPLH